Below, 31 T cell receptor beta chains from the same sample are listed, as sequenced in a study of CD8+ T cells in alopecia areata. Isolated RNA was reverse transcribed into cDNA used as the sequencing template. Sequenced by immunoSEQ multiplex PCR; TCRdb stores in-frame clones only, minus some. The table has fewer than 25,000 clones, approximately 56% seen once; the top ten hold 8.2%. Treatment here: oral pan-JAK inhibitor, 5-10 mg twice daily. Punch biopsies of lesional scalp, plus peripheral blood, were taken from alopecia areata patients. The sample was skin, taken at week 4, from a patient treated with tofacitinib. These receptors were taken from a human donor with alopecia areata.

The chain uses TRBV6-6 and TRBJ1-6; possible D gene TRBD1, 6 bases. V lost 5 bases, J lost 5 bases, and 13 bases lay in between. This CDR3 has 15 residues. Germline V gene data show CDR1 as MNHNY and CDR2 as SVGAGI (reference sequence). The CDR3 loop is CASSKLRDNNSPLHF. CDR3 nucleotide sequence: TGTGCCAGCAGTAAACTCCGGGACAATAATTCACCCCTCCACTTT.

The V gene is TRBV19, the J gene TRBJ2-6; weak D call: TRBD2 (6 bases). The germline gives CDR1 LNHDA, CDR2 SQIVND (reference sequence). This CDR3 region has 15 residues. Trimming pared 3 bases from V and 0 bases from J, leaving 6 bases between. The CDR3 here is CASSIGGSGANVLTF. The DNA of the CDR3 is TGTGCCAGTAGTATCGGGGGCTCTGGGGCCAACGTCCTGACTTTC. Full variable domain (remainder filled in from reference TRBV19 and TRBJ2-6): DGGITQSPKYLFRKEGQNVTLSCEQNLNHDAMYWYRQDPGQGLRLIYYSQIVNDFQKGDIAEGYSVSREKKESFPLTVTSAQKNPTAFYLCASSIGGSGANVLTFGAGSRLTVL.

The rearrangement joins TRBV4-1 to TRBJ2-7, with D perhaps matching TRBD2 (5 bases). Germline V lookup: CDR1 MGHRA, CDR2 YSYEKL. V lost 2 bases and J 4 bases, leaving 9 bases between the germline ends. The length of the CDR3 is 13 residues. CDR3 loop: CASSQPTGYEQYF. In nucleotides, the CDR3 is TGCGCCAGCAGCCAACCGACGGGATACGAGCAGTACTTC.

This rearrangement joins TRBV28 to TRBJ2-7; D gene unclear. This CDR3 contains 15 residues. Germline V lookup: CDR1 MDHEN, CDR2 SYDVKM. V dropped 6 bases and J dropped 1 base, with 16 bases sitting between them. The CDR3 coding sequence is TGTGCCAGCAGCCGCGGCGGCCAGTGGTCCTACGAGCAGTACTTC. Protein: CASSRGGQWSYEQYF.

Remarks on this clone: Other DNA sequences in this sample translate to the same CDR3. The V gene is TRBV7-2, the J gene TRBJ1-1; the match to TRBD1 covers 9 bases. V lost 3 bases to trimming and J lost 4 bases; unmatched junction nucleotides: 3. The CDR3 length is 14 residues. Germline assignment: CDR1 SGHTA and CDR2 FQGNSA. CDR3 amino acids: CASSLTGGATEAFF. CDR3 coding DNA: TGTGCCAGCAGCTTGACAGGGGGGGCCACTGAAGCTTTCTTT.

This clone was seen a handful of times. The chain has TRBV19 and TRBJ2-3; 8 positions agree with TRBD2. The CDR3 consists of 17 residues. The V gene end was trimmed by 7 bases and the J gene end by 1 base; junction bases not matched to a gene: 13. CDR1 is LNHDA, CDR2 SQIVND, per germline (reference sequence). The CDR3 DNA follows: TGTGCCAGTACCTCACTCAGTGAGGGACTAGGCACAGATACGCAGTATTTT. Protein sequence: CASTSLSEGLGTDTQYF.

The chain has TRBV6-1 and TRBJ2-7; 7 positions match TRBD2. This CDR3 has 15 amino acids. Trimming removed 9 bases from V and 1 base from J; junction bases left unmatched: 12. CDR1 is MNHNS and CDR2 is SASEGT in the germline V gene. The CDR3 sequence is CASGRADADSYEQYF. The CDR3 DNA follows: TGTGCCAGTGGGAGGGCGGACGCCGATTCCTACGAGCAGTACTTC.

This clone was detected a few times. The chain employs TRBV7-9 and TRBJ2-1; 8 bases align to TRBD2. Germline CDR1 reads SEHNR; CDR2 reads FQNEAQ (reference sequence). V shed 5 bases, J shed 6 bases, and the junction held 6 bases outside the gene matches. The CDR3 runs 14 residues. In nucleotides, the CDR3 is TGTGCCAGCAGCGCTGGGACTAGGGTCAATGAGCAGTTCTTC. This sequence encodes CASSAGTRVNEQFF. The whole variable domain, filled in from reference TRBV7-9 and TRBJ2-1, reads DTGVSQNPRHKITKRGQNVTFRCDPISEHNRLYWYRQTLGQGPEFLTYFQNEAQLEKSRLLSDRFSAERPKGSFSTLEIQRTEQGDSAMYLCASSAGTRVNEQFFGPGTRLTVL.

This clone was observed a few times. The CDR3 reads CASSLATSGGVGELFF. The CDR3 DNA sequence: TGTGCCAGCAGCTTGGCGACTAGCGGGGGCGTCGGGGAGCTGTTTTTT. This chain links TRBV5-4 with TRBJ2-2, with 12 bases fitting TRBD2. In germline, CDR1 is SGHNT, CDR2 YYREEE (reference sequence). The CDR3 totals 16 residues. The V segment lost 0 bases and the J segment 7 bases; nucleotides outside the gene matches: 4.

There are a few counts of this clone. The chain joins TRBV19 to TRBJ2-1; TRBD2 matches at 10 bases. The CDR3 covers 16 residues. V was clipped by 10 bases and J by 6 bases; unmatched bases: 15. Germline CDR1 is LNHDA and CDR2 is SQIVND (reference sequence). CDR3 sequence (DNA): TGTGCCACCCACGCCGCGGGACTAGCGTCTAGCAATGAGCAGTTCTTC. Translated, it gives CATHAAGLASSNEQFF.

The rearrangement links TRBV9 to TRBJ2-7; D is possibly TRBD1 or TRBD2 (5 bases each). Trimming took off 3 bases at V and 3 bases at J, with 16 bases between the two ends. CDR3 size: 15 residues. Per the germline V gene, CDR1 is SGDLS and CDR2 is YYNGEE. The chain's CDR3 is CASSATDWTYYEQYF. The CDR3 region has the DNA TGTGCCAGCAGCGCGACGGACTGGACATACTACGAGCAGTACTTC.

The CDR3 DNA is TGTGCCAGCAGCTTGGCCAGGGCCACAGATACGCAGTATTTT. Translation: CASSLARATDTQYF. The chain carries TRBV5-6 and TRBJ2-3; possible D gene TRBD1, 5 bases. The CDR3 spans 14 residues. V was shortened by 0 bases and J by 2 bases, with 7 bases between the two germline ends. Germline CDR1 is SGHDT and CDR2 is YYEEEE.

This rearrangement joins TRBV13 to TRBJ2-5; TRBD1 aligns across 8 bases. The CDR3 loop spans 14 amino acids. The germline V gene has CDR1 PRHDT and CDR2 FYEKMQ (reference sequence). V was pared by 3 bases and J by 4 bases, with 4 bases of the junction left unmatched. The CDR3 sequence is CASSFPTGAETQYF. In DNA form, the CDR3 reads TGTGCCAGCAGCTTCCCGACAGGGGCAGAGACCCAGTACTTC.

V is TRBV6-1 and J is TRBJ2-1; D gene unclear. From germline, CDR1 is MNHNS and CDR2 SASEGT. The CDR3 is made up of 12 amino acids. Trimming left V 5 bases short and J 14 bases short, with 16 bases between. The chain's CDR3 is CASSTGWSNKFF. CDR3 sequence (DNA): TGTGCCAGCAGTACGGGCTGGAGTAACAAGTTCTTC.

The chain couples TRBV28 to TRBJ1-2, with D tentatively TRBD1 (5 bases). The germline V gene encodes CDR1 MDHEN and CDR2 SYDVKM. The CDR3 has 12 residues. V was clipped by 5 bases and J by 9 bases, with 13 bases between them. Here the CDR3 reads CASSEPKGRYTF. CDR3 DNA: TGTGCCAGCAGTGAACCTAAGGGGCGCTACACCTTC.

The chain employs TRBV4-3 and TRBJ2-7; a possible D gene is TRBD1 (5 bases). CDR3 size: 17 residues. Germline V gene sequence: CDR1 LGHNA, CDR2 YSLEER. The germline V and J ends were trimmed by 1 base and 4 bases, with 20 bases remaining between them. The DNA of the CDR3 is TGCGCCAGCAGCCAAGCGATAGGTCAGGGCTGGGCATACGAGCAGTACTTC. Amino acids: CASSQAIGQGWAYEQYF.

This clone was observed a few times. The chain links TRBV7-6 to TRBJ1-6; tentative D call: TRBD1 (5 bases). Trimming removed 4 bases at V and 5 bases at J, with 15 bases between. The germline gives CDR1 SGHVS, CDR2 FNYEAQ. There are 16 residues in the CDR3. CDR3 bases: TGTGCCAGCAGCTATAACGGGGGATGGGATAATTCACCCCTCCACTTT. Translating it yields CASSYNGGWDNSPLHF.

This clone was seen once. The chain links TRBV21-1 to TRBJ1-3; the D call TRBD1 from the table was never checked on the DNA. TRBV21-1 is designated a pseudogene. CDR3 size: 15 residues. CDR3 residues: CASSLAEYSGNTIYF. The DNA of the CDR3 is TGTGCCAGCAGCCTGGCAGAATACTCTGGAAACACCATATATTTT.

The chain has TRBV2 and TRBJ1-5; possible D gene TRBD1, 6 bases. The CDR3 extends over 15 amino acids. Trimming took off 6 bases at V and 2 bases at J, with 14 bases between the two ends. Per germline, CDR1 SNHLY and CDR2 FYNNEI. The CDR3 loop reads CASRRGDKGNQPQHF. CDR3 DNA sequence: TGTGCCAGCAGGAGGGGGGATAAGGGCAATCAGCCCCAGCATTTT.

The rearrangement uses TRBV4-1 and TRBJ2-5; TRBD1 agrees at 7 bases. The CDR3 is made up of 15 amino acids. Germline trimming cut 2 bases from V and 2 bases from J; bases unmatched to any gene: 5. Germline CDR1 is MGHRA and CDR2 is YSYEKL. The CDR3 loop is CASSQLGTAQETQYF. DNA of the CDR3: TGCGCCAGCAGCCAACTAGGGACAGCACAAGAGACCCAGTACTTC.

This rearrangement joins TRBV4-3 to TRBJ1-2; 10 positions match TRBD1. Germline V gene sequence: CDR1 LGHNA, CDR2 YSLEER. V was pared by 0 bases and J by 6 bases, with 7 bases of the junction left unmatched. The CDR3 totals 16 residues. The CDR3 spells CASSQDLGDRGHGYTF. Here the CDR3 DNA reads TGCGCCAGCAGCCAAGATTTGGGGGACAGGGGACATGGCTACACCTTC.

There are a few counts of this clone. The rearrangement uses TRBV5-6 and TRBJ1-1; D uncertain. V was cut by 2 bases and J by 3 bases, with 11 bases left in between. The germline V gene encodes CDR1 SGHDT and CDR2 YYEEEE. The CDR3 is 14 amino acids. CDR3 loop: CASSFLPGYTEAFF. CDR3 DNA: TGTGCCAGCAGCTTTCTGCCGGGGTACACTGAAGCTTTCTTT.

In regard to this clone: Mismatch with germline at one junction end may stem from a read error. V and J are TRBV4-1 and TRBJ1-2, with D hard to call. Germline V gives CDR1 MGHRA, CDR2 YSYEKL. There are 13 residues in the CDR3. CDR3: CASRPGRNYGYTF. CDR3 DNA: TGTGCCAGCAGACCTGGACGGAACTATGGCTACACCTTC.

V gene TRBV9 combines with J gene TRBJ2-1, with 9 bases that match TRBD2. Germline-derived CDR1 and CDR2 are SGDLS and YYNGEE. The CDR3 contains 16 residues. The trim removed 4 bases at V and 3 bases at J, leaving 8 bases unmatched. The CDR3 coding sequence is TGTGCCAGCAGCAAGGGACTAGCACAGGTCTACAATGAGCAGTTCTTC. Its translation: CASSKGLAQVYNEQFF.

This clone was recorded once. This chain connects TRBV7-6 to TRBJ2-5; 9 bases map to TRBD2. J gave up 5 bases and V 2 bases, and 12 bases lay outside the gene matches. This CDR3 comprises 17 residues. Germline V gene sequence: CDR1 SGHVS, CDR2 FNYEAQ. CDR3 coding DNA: TGTGCCAGCAGCTTAAGCGCAGCGGGGGGCGGTTTCGAGACCCAGTACTTC. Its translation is CASSLSAAGGGFETQYF. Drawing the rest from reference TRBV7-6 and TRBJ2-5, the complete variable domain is GAGVSQSPRYKVTKRGQDVALRCDPISGHVSLYWYRQALGQGPEFLTYFNYEAQQDKSGLPNDRFSAERPEGSISTLTIQRTEQRDSAMYRCASSLSAAGGGFETQYFGPGTRLLVL.

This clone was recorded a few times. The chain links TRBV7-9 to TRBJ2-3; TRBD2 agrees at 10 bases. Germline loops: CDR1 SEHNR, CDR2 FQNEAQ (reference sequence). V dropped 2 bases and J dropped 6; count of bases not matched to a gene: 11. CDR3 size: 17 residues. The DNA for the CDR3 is TGTGCCAGCAGCTTACTTCGAAGCGGGGGGGAATACGATACGCAGTATTTT. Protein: CASSLLRSGGEYDTQYF.

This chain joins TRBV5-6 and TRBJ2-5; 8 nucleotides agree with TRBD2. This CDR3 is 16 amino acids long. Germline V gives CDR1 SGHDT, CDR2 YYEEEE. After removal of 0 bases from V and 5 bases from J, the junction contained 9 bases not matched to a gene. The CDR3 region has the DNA TGTGCCAGCAGCTTGGCCCGGACTAGCTCAGGGGAGACCCAGTACTTC. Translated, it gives CASSLARTSSGETQYF.

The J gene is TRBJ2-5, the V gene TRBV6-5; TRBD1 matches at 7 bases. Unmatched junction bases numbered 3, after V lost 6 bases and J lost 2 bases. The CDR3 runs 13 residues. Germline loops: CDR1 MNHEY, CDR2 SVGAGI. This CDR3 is CASSADRQETQYF. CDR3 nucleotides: TGTGCCAGCAGCGCGGACAGGCAAGAGACCCAGTACTTC.

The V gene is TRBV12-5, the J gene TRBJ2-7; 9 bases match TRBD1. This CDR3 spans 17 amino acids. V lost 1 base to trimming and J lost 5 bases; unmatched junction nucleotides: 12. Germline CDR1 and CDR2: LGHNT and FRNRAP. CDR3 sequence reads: CASGLEGGTGNPHEQYF. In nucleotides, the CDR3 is TGTGCTAGTGGTTTGGAAGGCGGGACAGGGAATCCCCACGAGCAGTACTTC.

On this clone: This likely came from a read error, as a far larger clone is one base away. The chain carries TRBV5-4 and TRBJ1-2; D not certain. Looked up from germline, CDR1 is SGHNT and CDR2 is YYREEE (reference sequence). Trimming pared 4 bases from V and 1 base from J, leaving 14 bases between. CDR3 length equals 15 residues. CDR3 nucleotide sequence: TGTGCCAGCAGCCAGTGGGAGGGAGATAACTATGGCTACACCTTC. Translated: CASSQWEGDNYGYTF. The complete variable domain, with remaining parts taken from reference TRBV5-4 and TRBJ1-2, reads ETGVTQSPTHLIKTRGQQVTLRCSSQSGHNTVSWYQQALGQGPQFIFQYYREEENGRGNFPPRFSGLQFPNYSSELNVNALELDDSALYLCASSQWEGDNYGYTFGSGTRLTVV.

CDR3 sequence: CASSASVGGRAYNSPLHF. The DNA for the CDR3 is TGTGCCAGCAGCGCATCAGTGGGGGGGAGAGCCTATAATTCACCCCTCCACTTT. This chain connects TRBV4-2 to TRBJ1-6; perhaps TRBD1 as D (5 bases). The germline V gene has CDR1 LGHNA and CDR2 YNFKEQ. V was clipped by 5 bases and J by 2 bases, with 19 bases between them. The CDR3 has 18 amino acids.